Each of the 4 T cell receptor beta chains below was sequenced from the same sample in a study of Graves' ophthalmopathy and Graves' hyperthyroidism. RNA transcripts yielded amplified TCR beta CDR3 regions. First-round RT-PCR with HTBI primers preceded a second-round multiplex PCR. One entry per CDR3 protein, called by TCRdb with MiXCR from the multiplex PCR reads. The sample holds about 700,000 distinct CDR3 sequences, roughly two fifths seen once. Sequencing used peripheral blood. The receptors come from an adult man with Graves' ophthalmopathy.

This clonotype was found a few times. The V and J genes are TRBV20-1 and TRBJ1-6, with D maybe TRBD1 (5 bases). Germline V CDR1 and CDR2: DFQATT, SNEGSKA (reference sequence). The germline V and J ends were trimmed by 1 base and 5 bases, with 12 bases remaining between them. The CDR3 is made up of 15 amino acids. The CDR3 region has the DNA TGCAGTGCTAGAGGTTGGGGGTCCGATAATTCACCCCTCCACTTT. It translates to CSARGWGSDNSPLHF.

This chain uses TRBV7-2 with TRBJ2-7; TRBD1 matches 9 bases. This CDR3 contains 13 residues. CDR1 and CDR2 from the germline V gene are SGHTA and FQGNSA. The CDR3 loop reads CASVQDRGHEQYF. In DNA, the CDR3 is TGTGCTAGCGTCCAGGACAGGGGTCACGAGCAGTACTTC.

This clonotype was counted ten times or more. This sequence joins TRBV2 and TRBJ2-6, with D unclear. Trimming removed 2 bases at V and 3 bases at J, with 8 bases between. The CDR3 is made up of 15 amino acids. In germline, CDR1 is SNHLY, CDR2 FYNNEI. The CDR3 DNA sequence: TGTGCCAGCAGTGAACCTGAGCGTGGGGCCAACGTCCTGACTTTC. As protein: CASSEPERGANVLTF.

A single count supports this clonotype. One end of the junction varies from germline; a read error may be responsible. The chain recombines TRBV2 with TRBJ1-5; D may be TRBD1 (5 bases). The germline V gene has CDR1 SNHLY and CDR2 FYNNEI. The CDR3 covers 15 residues. DNA of the CDR3: TGCGCCAGCAGCCAGGGACGCGGGCGCAATCAGCCCCAGCATTTT. As protein: CASSQGRGRNQPQHF.